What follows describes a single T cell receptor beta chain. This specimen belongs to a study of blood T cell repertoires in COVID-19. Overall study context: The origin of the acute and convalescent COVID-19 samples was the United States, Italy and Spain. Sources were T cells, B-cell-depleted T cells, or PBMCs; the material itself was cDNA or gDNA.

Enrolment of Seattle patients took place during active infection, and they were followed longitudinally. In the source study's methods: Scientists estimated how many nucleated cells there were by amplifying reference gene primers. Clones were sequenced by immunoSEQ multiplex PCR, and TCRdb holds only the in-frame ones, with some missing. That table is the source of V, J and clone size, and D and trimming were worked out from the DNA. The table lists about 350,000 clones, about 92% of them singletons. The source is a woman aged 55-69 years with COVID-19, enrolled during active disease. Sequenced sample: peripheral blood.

CDR3 region: CASSLAGGKFEQYF. Here the CDR3 DNA reads TGCGCCAGCTCTCTAGCGGGGGGGAAATTCGAGCAGTACTTC. V and J are TRBV5-1 and TRBJ2-7; 12 positions match TRBD2. The CDR3 contains 14 residues. Trimming removed 7 bases from V and 6 bases from J; junction bases left unmatched: 8. Germline CDR1 reads SGHRS; CDR2 reads YFSETQ.